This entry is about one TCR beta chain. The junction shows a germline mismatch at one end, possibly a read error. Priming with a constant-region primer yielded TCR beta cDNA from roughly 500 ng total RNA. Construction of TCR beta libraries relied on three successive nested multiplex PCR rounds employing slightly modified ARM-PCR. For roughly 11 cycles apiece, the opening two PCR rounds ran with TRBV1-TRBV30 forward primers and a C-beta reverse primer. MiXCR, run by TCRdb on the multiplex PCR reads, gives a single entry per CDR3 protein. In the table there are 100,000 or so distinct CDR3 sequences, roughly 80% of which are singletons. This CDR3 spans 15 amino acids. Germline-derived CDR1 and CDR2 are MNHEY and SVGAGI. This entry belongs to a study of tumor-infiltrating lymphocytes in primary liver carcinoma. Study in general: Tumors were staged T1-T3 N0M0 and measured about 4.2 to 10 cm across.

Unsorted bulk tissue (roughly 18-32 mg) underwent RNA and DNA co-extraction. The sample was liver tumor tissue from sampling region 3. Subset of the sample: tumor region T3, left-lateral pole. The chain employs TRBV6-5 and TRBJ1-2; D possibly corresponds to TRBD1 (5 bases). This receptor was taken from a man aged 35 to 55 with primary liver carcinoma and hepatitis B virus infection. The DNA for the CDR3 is TGTGCCAGCAGCCCCCAGGGCAAGGGAAACTATGGCTACATCTTC. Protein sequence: CASSPQGKGNYGYIF.